These 21 T cell receptor beta chains were all obtained from the same sample, sequenced in a study of cytomegalovirus exposure and HLA in healthy donors. The PCR was carried out with 60 Vbeta primers and 13 Jbeta primers. The assay was immunoSEQ multiplex PCR, and TCRdb's table has in-frame clones only and misses some. The repertoire includes under 150,000 clones, 75% to 90% of them detected once, and 4% sits in the top ten. Sequenced sample: PBMCs. The receptor source for this set is a middle-aged woman in good health and CMV-seronegative.

The genes are TRBV27 and TRBJ1-6, with D possibly being TRBD1 (5 bases). With 6 bases removed from V and 0 bases from J, the gap between germline ends came to 9 bases. CDR1 is MNHEY and CDR2 is SMNVEV in the germline V gene (reference sequence). This CDR3 region has 15 residues. CDR3 sequence reads: CASSPDSSYNSPLHF. The DNA of the CDR3 is TGTGCCAGCAGCCCCGACAGCTCCTATAATTCACCCCTCCACTTT.

The chain links TRBV4-1 to TRBJ2-2; 10 bases are a match to TRBD2. V was clipped by 4 bases and J by 7 bases; unmatched bases: 9. This CDR3 is built from 16 residues. Germline CDR1 and CDR2: MGHRA and YSYEKL. The CDR3 sequence is CASSPEREGRGGELFF. For the CDR3, the DNA is TGCGCCAGCAGCCCCGAGCGGGAGGGCCGCGGCGGGGAGCTGTTTTTT.

The chain recombines TRBV6-6 with TRBJ2-5, with a possible D match to TRBD2 (5 bases). V was trimmed by 5 bases and J by 5 bases, leaving 15 bases between them. The CDR3 covers 14 residues. In germline, CDR1 is MNHNY, CDR2 SVGAGI (reference sequence). CDR3 amino acids: CASSPGGSVETQYF. CDR3 bases: TGTGCCAGCAGTCCCGGCGGTAGCGTGGAGACCCAGTACTTC.

This chain uses TRBV5-1 with TRBJ2-3; TRBD2 matches at 7 bases. The CDR3 has 17 amino acids. Germline V CDR1 and CDR2: SGHRS, YFSETQ. V was clipped by 0 bases and J by 0 bases; unmatched bases: 7. CDR3 in amino acids: CASSLGPSGSSTDTQYF. As DNA, the CDR3 is TGCGCCAGCAGCTTGGGACCTAGCGGTTCTAGCACAGATACGCAGTATTTT.

The rearrangement uses TRBV25-1 and TRBJ1-1, with 8 bases that match TRBD1. Trimming at V came to 7 bases and at J to 5 bases, leaving 9 bases not matched to a gene. There are 14 residues in the CDR3. Looked up from germline, CDR1 is MGHDK and CDR2 is SYGVNS. This CDR3 is CASTTTGGYTEAFF. For the CDR3, the DNA is TGTGCCAGCACTACTACAGGGGGGTATACTGAAGCTTTCTTT.

V and J are TRBV12-5 and TRBJ1-2; 7 bases line up with TRBD1. Germline lookup yields CDR1 LGHNT and CDR2 FRNRAP. The V segment lost 2 bases and the J segment 2 bases; nucleotides outside the gene matches: 14. The CDR3 is 18 amino acids. The CDR3 is CASGLRGLPEQGNYGYTF. The CDR3 bases are TGTGCTAGTGGTTTGCGTGGATTACCTGAACAGGGGAACTATGGCTACACCTTC.

The chain links TRBV27 to TRBJ2-3, with 7 positions matching TRBD2. The CDR3 is 15 amino acids. The ends lost 6 bases at V and 7 bases at J; junction bases unmatched: 13. CDR1 is MNHEY and CDR2 is SMNVEV in the germline V gene (reference sequence). The CDR3 spells CASRPSSAGINTQYF. The CDR3 DNA is TGTGCCAGCAGGCCTTCTTCAGCGGGAATAAATACGCAGTATTTT.

V is TRBV4-1 and J is TRBJ2-7; D unresolved. The V gene lost 0 bases and the J gene lost 4 bases, with 7 bases spanning the gap. The CDR3 is 13 amino acids. CDR1 is MGHRA and CDR2 is YSYEKL in the germline V gene. CDR3 residues: CASSQDRRYEQYF. CDR3 DNA: TGCGCCAGCAGCCAAGATAGAAGATACGAGCAGTACTTC.

This rearrangement joins TRBV28 to TRBJ2-2; 14 nucleotides align to TRBD2. The V gene's germline CDR1 is MDHEN and CDR2 SYDVKM. With 6 bases clipped from V and 0 bases from J, the junction kept 18 bases outside the gene matches. This CDR3 spans 22 amino acids. CDR3 sequence (DNA): TGTGCCAGCAGCCGAAACTACGGGACTAGCGGGAGCGCCAGAGCGAACACCGGGGAGCTGTTTTTT. Its protein is CASSRNYGTSGSARANTGELFF.

This clone was seen a single time. In DNA, the CDR3 is TGTGCCAGCAGCTTGGGGTCAGCGGGGGAGACCCAGTACTTC. Its translation is CASSLGSAGETQYF. V usage is TRBV7-2 and J usage is TRBJ2-5; 7 bases line up with TRBD2. This CDR3 has 14 amino acids. The ends lost 3 bases at V and 5 bases at J; junction bases unmatched: 6. CDR1 SGHTA and CDR2 FQGNSA come from the germline V gene.

In this sample, this clone turned up once. Given the absence of the conserved phenylalanine or tryptophan at the CDR3 end, a read error is likely. The DNA is omitted, as the CDR3 cannot be located on it reliably, and the CDR3 follows TCRdb's listing. The chain couples TRBV12-1 to TRBJ2-7; the table's TRBD1 call for D was not verified on the DNA. TRBV12-1 is labeled a pseudogene. The CDR3 spans 12 residues, counting both ends. This CDR3 is CASIGTGAIRNA.

This chain uses TRBV5-6 with TRBJ1-1, with D maybe TRBD1 (6 bases). The V gene lost 2 bases and the J gene lost 0 bases, with 14 bases spanning the gap. Germline-derived CDR1 and CDR2 are SGHDT and YYEEEE. This CDR3 has 16 residues. The CDR3 nucleotides are TGTGCCAGCAGCTTTGGTTGGGGGGGCATGAACACTGAAGCTTTCTTT. Amino acid sequence: CASSFGWGGMNTEAFF.

With respect to this clone: The germline gene is not matched at one end of the junction; a read error may be the cause. J is TRBJ2-5 and V is TRBV27, with TRBD2 matching 8 bases. Per germline, CDR1 MNHEY and CDR2 SMNVEV (reference sequence). The CDR3 is made up of 15 amino acids. The CDR3 region is CASSFLAGGGETQHF. The CDR3 DNA reads as TGTGCCAGCAGTTTTTTGGCGGGAGGAGGTGAGACCCAGCACTTC.

This sequence joins TRBV4-2 and TRBJ2-1; 13 positions agree with TRBD2. Looked up from germline, CDR1 is LGHNA and CDR2 is YNFKEQ. Unmatched junction bases numbered 1, after V lost 1 base and J lost 4 bases. The CDR3 length is 16 residues. The CDR3: CASSQAGLAGYNEQFF. CDR3 bases: TGTGCCAGCAGCCAAGCGGGACTAGCGGGATACAATGAGCAGTTCTTC.

This chain joins TRBV27 and TRBJ1-2, with 7 bases identical to TRBD1. J gave up 4 bases and V 5 bases, and 10 bases lay outside the gene matches. This CDR3 has 15 residues. CDR1 is MNHEY, CDR2 SMNVEV, per germline (reference sequence). The CDR3 DNA reads TGTGCCAGCAGTCTTACAGGGGCCGGGGGCTATGGCTACACCTTC. Encoded protein: CASSLTGAGGYGYTF.

The chain has TRBV29-1 and TRBJ2-1; 9 nucleotides match TRBD1. The J segment lost 2 bases and the V segment lost 3 bases, leaving 5 bases of the junction unmatched. The germline gives CDR1 SQVTM, CDR2 ANQGSEA. The CDR3 has 15 residues. CDR3 sequence (DNA): TGCAGCGTTGACCGGGACAGGGTTACCTACAATGAGCAGTTCTTC. Encoded protein: CSVDRDRVTYNEQFF.

The CDR3 nucleotides read TGTGCCAGCAGCCAAGGGACATCGTTCAAGCAGTTCTTC. It specifies CASSQGTSFKQFF. The V gene is TRBV14, the J gene TRBJ2-1, with D perhaps matching TRBD1 (5 bases). Trimming took 1 base from V and 11 from J, leaving 12 bases between them. The germline gives CDR1 SGHDN, CDR2 FVKESK. This CDR3 has 13 amino acids.

In this sample, this clone turned up a few times. V and J are TRBV12-5 and TRBJ1-1, with D hard to call. The CDR3 spans 15 residues. Germline loops: CDR1 LGHNT, CDR2 FRNRAP. V lost 3 bases and J lost 2, with 13 bases in between. CDR3 nucleotide sequence: TGTGCTAGTGGTTTCATCTGGGCGAGTAACACTGAAGCTTTCTTT. This codes for CASGFIWASNTEAFF.

The chain couples TRBV19 to TRBJ2-1, with TRBD1 identical over 8 bases. The trim removed 7 bases at V and 7 bases at J, leaving 18 bases unmatched. The CDR3 totals 17 residues. The germline gives CDR1 LNHDA, CDR2 SQIVND (reference sequence). CDR3 loop: CASNGPFGGTGENEQFF. The CDR3 DNA follows: TGTGCCAGTAATGGTCCCTTCGGCGGGACAGGTGAGAATGAGCAGTTCTTC.

The genes are TRBV4-1 and TRBJ2-4; 7 nucleotides align to TRBD2. J lost 10 bases, V lost 3 bases, and 12 bases had no gene match. Germline loops: CDR1 MGHRA, CDR2 YSYEKL. The CDR3 is 15 amino acids. CDR3 DNA sequence: TGCGCCAGCAGCCAGGGGAGTAGCGGGTTGCGAATTCAGTACTTC. This translates into CASSQGSSGLRIQYF.

The rearrangement links TRBV6-1 to TRBJ2-6; D gene uncertain. The germline V and J ends were trimmed by 2 bases and 4 bases, with 3 bases remaining between them. Germline CDR1 is MNHNS and CDR2 is SASEGT. The CDR3 is made up of 13 amino acids. CDR3 region: CASSESGANVLTF. CDR3 DNA sequence: TGTGCCAGCAGTGAATCAGGGGCCAACGTCCTGACTTTC.